This TCR beta chain derives from a study of T cells in Graves' hyperthyroidism and ophthalmopathy. The overall study: Pretreatment peripheral blood was obtained at initial diagnosis. Notes on the study in general: Appearing also in blood were most of the thyroid clonotypes expanded above 0.001.

Turning to this clonotype: What it binds is unknown.

Amplified TCR beta CDR3 regions derived from RNA transcripts. The HTBI primer set drove a first-round RT-PCR of the TCR CDR3. Each CDR3 protein is one row after TCRdb ran MiXCR on the multiplex PCR reads. This table has under 800,000 distinct CDR3 sequences, 14% appearing once. Cells are PBMCs isolated from around 9.4 ml of fresh blood. The TCR sequence derives from a woman under 30 with Graves' hyperthyroidism. The sequenced sample consisted of blood.

The CDR3 sequence: CASSRRYRSDTEAFF. CDR3 bases: TGTGCCAGCAGTAGGAGGTACCGATCCGACACTGAAGCTTTCTTT. V is TRBV28 and J is TRBJ1-1, with D uncertain. Trimming left V 5 bases short and J 3 bases short, with 16 bases between. This CDR3 is built from 15 residues. CDR1 is MDHEN, CDR2 SYDVKM, per germline.